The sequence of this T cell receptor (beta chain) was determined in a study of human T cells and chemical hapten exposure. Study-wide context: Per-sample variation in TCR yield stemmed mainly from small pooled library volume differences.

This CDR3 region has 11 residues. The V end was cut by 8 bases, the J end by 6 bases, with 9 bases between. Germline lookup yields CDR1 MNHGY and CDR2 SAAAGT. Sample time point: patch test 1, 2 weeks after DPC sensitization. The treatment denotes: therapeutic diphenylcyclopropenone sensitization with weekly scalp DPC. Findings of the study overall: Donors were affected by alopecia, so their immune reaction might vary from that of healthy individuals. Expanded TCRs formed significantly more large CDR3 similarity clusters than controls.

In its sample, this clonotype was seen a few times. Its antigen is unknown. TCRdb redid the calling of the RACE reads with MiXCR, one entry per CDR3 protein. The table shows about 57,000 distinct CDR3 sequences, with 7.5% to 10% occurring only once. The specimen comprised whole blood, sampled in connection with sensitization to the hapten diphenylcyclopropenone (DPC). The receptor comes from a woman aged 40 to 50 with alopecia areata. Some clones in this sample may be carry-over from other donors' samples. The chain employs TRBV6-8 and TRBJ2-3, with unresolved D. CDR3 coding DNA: TGTGCCAGCGACAATTGTGATACGCAGTATTTT. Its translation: CASDNCDTQYF.